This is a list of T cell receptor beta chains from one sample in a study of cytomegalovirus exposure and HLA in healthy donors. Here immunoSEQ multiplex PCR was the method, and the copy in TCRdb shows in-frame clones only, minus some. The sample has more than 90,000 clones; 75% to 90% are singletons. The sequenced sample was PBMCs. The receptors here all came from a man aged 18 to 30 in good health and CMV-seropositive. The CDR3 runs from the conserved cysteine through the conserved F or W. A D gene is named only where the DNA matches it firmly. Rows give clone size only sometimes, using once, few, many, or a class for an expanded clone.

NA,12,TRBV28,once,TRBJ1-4,TGTGCCAGCAGTCTGGCGGCTGAAATACTGTTTTTT,CASSLAAEILFF
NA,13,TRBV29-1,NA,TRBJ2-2,TGCAGCGTCCCTTTCCCGAACACCGGGGAGCTGTTTTTT,CSVPFPNTGELFF
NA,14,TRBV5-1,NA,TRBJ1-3,TGCGCCAGCAGCCCGGGGGGGATTGGAAACACCATATATTTT,CASSPGGIGNTIYF
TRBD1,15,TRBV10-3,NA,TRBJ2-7,TGTGCCATCAGTGTTTCGGACAGGGGGAGCTACGAGCAGTACTTC,CAISVSDRGSYEQYF
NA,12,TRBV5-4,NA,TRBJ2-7,TGTGCCAGCAGCCTAACAGGTGTCGAGCAGTACTTC,CASSLTGVEQYF
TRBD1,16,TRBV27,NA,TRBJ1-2,TGTGCCAGCAGTCCCACCCCCGGCAGGGGGCTAGGTGGCTACACCTTC,CASSPTPGRGLGGYTF
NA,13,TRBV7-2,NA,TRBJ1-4,TGTGCCAGCAGCTTTTCGTCTAATGAAAAACTGTTTTTT,CASSFSSNEKLFF
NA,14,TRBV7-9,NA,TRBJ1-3,TGTGCCAGCAGTCAGACAGGCTCTGGAAACACCATATATTTT,CASSQTGSGNTIYF
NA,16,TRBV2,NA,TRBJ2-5,TGTGCCAGCAGTGGTCTTACCAGGGGGGTTTACGAGACCCAGTACTTC,CASSGLTRGVYETQYF
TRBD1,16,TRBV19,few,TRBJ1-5,TGTGCCAGTAGGACAGACAGGGAGGATTGCAATCAGCCCCAGCATTTT,CASRTDREDCNQPQHF
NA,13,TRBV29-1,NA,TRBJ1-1,TGCAGCGTTGGGGCAGGGATGGGCACTGAAGCTTTCTTT,CSVGAGMGTEAFF
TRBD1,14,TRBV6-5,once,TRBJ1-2,TGTGCCAGCAGGAAGGGTGGACAGGGGCAGGGCTACACCTTC,CASRKGGQGQGYTF
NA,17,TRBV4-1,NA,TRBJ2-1,TGCGCCAGCAGCCACCCATCAACTGACCTACGGCAGGTTGAGCAGTTCTTC,CASSHPSTDLRQVEQFF
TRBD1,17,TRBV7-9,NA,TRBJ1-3,TGTGCCAGCAGCTTCGCACCGGGGGACAGCTATGGAAACACCATATATTTT,CASSFAPGDSYGNTIYF
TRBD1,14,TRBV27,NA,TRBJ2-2,TGTGCCAGCAGTGTGGGACAGTGGCCCGGGGAGCTGTTTTTT,CASSVGQWPGELFF
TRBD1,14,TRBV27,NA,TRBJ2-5,TGTGCCAGCAGTTCCGACAGGGGTCGAGAGACCCAGTACTTC,CASSSDRGRETQYF
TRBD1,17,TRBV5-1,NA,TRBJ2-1,TGCGCCAGCAGCTACACACCCGGGACAGGGCTCTACAATGAGCAGTTCTTC,CASSYTPGTGLYNEQFF
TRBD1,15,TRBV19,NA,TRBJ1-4,TGTGCCAGTAGCCCCGAGGGACAGGGTGGAGAAAAACTGTTTTTT,CASSPEGQGGEKLFF
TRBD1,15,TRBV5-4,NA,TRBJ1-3,TGTGCCAGCAGCACTGGGACAGCGGCTGGAAACACCATATATTTT,CASSTGTAAGNTIYF
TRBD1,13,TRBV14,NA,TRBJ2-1,TGTGCCAGCAGCCCCTGGACAGGCCCCGAGCAGTTCTTC,CASSPWTGPEQFF
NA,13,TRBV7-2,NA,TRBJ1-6,TGTGCCAGCAGCTTAAGCCAGGGAGGACCCCTCCACTTT,CASSLSQGGPLHF
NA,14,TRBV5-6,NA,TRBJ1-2,TGTGCCAGCAGCTTAAGTGGCACAGGAAATGGCTACACCTTC,CASSLSGTGNGYTF
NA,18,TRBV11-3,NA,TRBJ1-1,TGTGCCAGCAGCTTAGTATCTAAACAGAACTTCATGAACACTGAAGCTTTCTTT,CASSLVSKQNFMNTEAFF